The T cell receptor beta chain under discussion was sequenced for a study of identical twins. MiXCR, run by TCRdb on the 5' RACE reads, gives a single entry per CDR3 protein. The sample contains about 520,000 distinct CDR3 sequences, around 20% of which appear only once. Whole-study findings and limits: A partial confounding effect on zero-insertion analyses could come from invariant MAIT and iNKT cells.

This clonotype has more than one count but fewer than ten. The antigen is undetermined. In addition, the sample was reused for a study of T cells expressing NK-cell markers. This second study notes: A few donors likewise had their CD3+CD56-NKG2C+ fraction led by these clonotypes.

The clonotype comes from a woman younger than 30 in good health. The sequenced sample was CD4+ T cells sorted from blood.

CDR3 sequence reads: CASSIRMGGTGETQYF. CDR3 DNA: TGTGCCAGCAGCATACGAATGGGAGGAACTGGAGAGACCCAGTACTTC. This chain links TRBV3-1 with TRBJ2-5; D possibly corresponds to TRBD2 (6 bases). Per germline, CDR1 LGHDT and CDR2 YNNKEL (reference sequence). This CDR3 spans 16 amino acids. The V end lost 5 bases, the J end lost 4 bases, and 20 bases lay between the germline ends.